The 5 T cell receptor beta chains listed next were all sequenced from one sample in a study of blood T cells in healthy people across ages. A second PCR of 7 to 11 cycles used a sample-barcoded 5' primer and a J-beta primer mix. TCRdb itself ran the 5' RACE reads through MiXCR, one entry per CDR3 protein. The sample has roughly 800,000 distinct CDR3 sequences; 55% to 75% are singletons. The sequencing sample was made of blood. These receptors were collected from a man under 40 in good health.

This chain uses TRBV19 with TRBJ1-5; D call uncertain. V was cut by 1 base and J by 0 bases, with 7 bases left in between. CDR1 is LNHDA and CDR2 is SQIVND in the germline V gene (reference sequence). The CDR3 contains 15 residues. The CDR3 reads CASSIARTSNQPQHF. The CDR3 DNA follows: TGTGCCAGTAGTATAGCGCGGACTAGCAATCAGCCCCAGCATTTT.

The chain couples TRBV2 to TRBJ2-1; 7 nucleotides match TRBD2. J gave up 6 bases and V 5 bases, and 4 bases lay outside the gene matches. Germline CDR1 and CDR2: SNHLY and FYNNEI. The CDR3 totals 13 residues. In DNA, the CDR3 is TGTGCCAGCAGTCAAACTAGCGTCAATGAGCAGTTCTTC. This codes for CASSQTSVNEQFF. Combining the CDR3 with reference TRBV2 and TRBJ2-1 gives the whole variable domain EPEVTQTPSHQVTQMGQEVILRCVPISNHLYFYWYRQILGQKVEFLVSFYNNEISEKSEIFDDQFSVERPDGSNFTLKIRSTKLEDSAMYFCASSQTSVNEQFFGPGTRLTVL.

The V gene is TRBV7-9, the J gene TRBJ2-7; D uncertain. V lost 5 bases to trimming and J lost 0 bases, with 14 bases between them. The germline CDR1 and CDR2 sequences are SEHNR and FQNEAQ (reference sequence). The CDR3 has 15 residues. The CDR3 region is CASSQTTVDSYEQYF. The CDR3 nucleotides read TGTGCCAGCAGCCAAACGACTGTCGACTCCTACGAGCAGTACTTC. The full variable domain, rest sourced from reference TRBV7-9 and TRBJ2-7, is DTGVSQNPRHKITKRGQNVTFRCDPISEHNRLYWYRQTLGQGPEFLTYFQNEAQLEKSRLLSDRFSAERPKGSFSTLEIQRTEQGDSAMYLCASSQTTVDSYEQYFGPGTRLTVT.

The rearrangement joins TRBV7-2 to TRBJ2-6; D possibly matches TRBD1 or TRBD2 (6 bases each). The CDR3 extends over 14 amino acids. V lost 5 bases to trimming and J lost 5 bases, with 10 bases between them. Germline V gene data show CDR1 as SGHTA and CDR2 as FQGNSA. The CDR3 DNA sequence: TGTGCCAGCAGCCGACGGGGGCGGGCCAACGTCCTGACTTTC. Its protein is CASSRRGRANVLTF.

The rearrangement uses TRBV6-1 and TRBJ2-1, with a tentative D call TRBD2 (6 bases). Per germline, CDR1 MNHNS and CDR2 SASEGT. The CDR3 runs 13 residues. With 8 bases removed from V and 7 bases from J, the gap between germline ends came to 15 bases. CDR3 residues: CASRTGLRNEQFF. The CDR3 nucleotides are TGTGCCAGCCGAACGGGACTCCGAAATGAGCAGTTCTTC.